This TCR beta chain was captured by sequencing in a study of cytotoxic CD8 clonotypes in ibrutinib-treated CLL. About the research overall: The group held 11 relapsed/refractory and 15 treatment-naive patients, with under 18 IGHV unmutated. After a median about 13 months on treatment (6 to 36), response samples were drawn.

Worth noting for this clone: Its antigen is as yet unknown.

This CDR3 is built from 13 residues. Germline V gene lookup returns CDR1 SGHRS and CDR2 YFSETQ. V dropped 2 bases and J dropped 2 bases, with 7 bases sitting between them. Overall study results and limits: An increase in clonality occurred at ibrutinib response, followed by a return toward baseline at progression. There were few public clonotypes, and on treatment they contracted or stayed stable.

The assay was immunoSEQ multiplex PCR, and TCRdb's table has in-frame clones only and misses some. The sample holds roughly 330,000 clones, 67% seen once. Source: PBMCs, taken after 36 months of ibrutinib treatment. This sequence joins TRBV5-1 and TRBJ2-5; D is unclear. The origin of this receptor is a human donor with chronic lymphocytic leukemia. CDR3 DNA: TGCGCCAGCAGCTTCTCAGCTCAAGAGACCCAGTACTTC. Its protein is CASSFSAQETQYF.